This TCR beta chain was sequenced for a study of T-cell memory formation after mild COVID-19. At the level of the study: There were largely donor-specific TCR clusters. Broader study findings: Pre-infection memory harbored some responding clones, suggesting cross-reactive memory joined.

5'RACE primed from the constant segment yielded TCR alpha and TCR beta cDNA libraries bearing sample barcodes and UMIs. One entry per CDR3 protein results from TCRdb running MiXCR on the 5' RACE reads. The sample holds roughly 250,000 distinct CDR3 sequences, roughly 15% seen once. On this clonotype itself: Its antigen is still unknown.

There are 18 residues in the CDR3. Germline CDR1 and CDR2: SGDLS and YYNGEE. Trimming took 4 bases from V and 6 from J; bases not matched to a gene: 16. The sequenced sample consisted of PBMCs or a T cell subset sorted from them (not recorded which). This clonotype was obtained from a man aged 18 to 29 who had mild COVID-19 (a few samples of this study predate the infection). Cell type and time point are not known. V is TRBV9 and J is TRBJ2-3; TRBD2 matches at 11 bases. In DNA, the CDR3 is TGTGCCAGCAGCACCCGTAGCTGGATAGCGGGGGGGCTTGATACGCAGTATTTT. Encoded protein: CASSTRSWIAGGLDTQYF.